The 20 T cell receptor beta chains reported below all come from one sample, sequenced in a study of cytomegalovirus exposure and HLA in healthy donors (dated by TCRdb to 2016 to 2017). The library was obtained by the immunoSEQ multiplex PCR assay. For the multiplex PCR, a mixture combining 60 forward primers for TCR Vbeta segments and 13 reverse primers for TCR Jbeta segments was used. Entries here come from immuneACCESS through TCRdb and include only in-frame sequences with V and J called. Some clones fail to appear in such tables; in the studies checked, an unresolved V gene covers under half of the shortfall, and the cause of the remainder is unknown. The sample table contains more than 150,000 clones; only one count was recorded for 70% to 90% of them. The ten largest clones add up to 2% to 2.5% of the sample. Sequencing used PBMCs. The receptors were sampled from a woman in her thirties in good health and CMV-seronegative.

The chain uses TRBV6-6 and TRBJ2-7; no clear D gene. V lost 5 bases and J 5 bases, leaving 10 bases between the germline ends. CDR1 is MNHNY, CDR2 SVGAGI, per germline (reference sequence). CDR3 length: 12 amino acids. The CDR3 here is CASSNRRDEQYF. The CDR3 DNA reads TGTGCCAGCAGTAACCGACGGGACGAGCAGTACTTC.

The chain links TRBV19 to TRBJ1-3; the D is unclear. This CDR3 contains 16 residues. Germline V CDR1 and CDR2: LNHDA, SQIVND (reference sequence). Trimming left V 3 bases short and J 0 bases short, with 12 bases between. The CDR3 region is CASSMSGTSSGNTIYF. CDR3 nucleotides: TGTGCCAGTAGTATGAGCGGCACTAGCTCTGGAAACACCATATATTTT.

The rearrangement links TRBV2 to TRBJ2-3; TRBD1 might be the D (5 bases). The CDR3 consists of 16 residues. Trimming took off 2 bases at V and 6 bases at J, with 18 bases between the two ends. CDR1 and CDR2 from the germline V gene are SNHLY and FYNNEI. The CDR3 coding sequence is TGTGCCAGCAGTGAATGGGGCAGGTTAGCCGCGGATACGCAGTATTTT. This codes for CASSEWGRLAADTQYF.

The chain combines TRBV28 with TRBJ1-4; 7 nucleotides align to TRBD1. Looked up from germline, CDR1 is MDHEN and CDR2 is SYDVKM. The V and J ends lost 2 bases and 4 bases, in that order; junction bases with no gene match: 7. CDR3 length equals 16 residues. The CDR3 DNA sequence: TGTGCCAGCAGTTTACCCGAGACAGGGCATAATGAAAAACTGTTTTTT. Translated, it gives CASSLPETGHNEKLFF.

This clone was picked up a small number of times. The chain couples TRBV9 to TRBJ2-1; D is perhaps TRBD2 (7 bases). The germline V gene encodes CDR1 SGDLS and CDR2 YYNGEE. The CDR3 runs to 16 residues. Between the trimmed V and J ends, which lost 2 bases and 0 bases, there was a span of 12 bases. Written as DNA, the CDR3 is TGTGCCAGCAGCGTTGGCGGGGGCCCCTCCTACAATGAGCAGTTCTTC. Translation gives CASSVGGGPSYNEQFF.

This chain uses TRBV7-2 with TRBJ1-1; D gene uncertain. Germline CDR1 SGHTA, CDR2 FQGNSA. With 2 bases removed from V and 2 bases from J, the gap between germline ends came to 6 bases. This CDR3 is 13 amino acids long. The CDR3, as DNA: TGTGCCAGCAGCTTAATGGGCAACACTGAAGCTTTCTTT. Translating gives CASSLMGNTEAFF.

The V gene is TRBV30, the J gene TRBJ2-5; 7 nucleotides agree with TRBD2. Judging by the DNA end, TRBJ2-7 fits better; the J call may be wrong. Germline loops: CDR1 GTSNPN, CDR2 SVGIG (reference sequence). The CDR3 runs to 14 residues. CDR3 amino acids: CAWRGLAWGGEQYF. The CDR3, as DNA: TGTGCCTGGAGGGGATTGGCTTGGGGGGGCGAGCAGTACTTC.

Worth noting for this clone: Here the CDR3 omits its conserved ending phenylalanine or tryptophan, so a read error is the likely source. The rearrangement links TRBV7-9 to TRBJ2-3, with 8 bases matching TRBD2. J gave up 2 bases and V 3 bases, and 16 bases lay outside the gene matches. This CDR3 has 19 residues. CDR1 SEHNR and CDR2 FQNEAQ come from the germline V gene (reference sequence). CDR3 sequence reads: CASSFPMRGGLGDTDTQYI. The DNA for the CDR3 is TGTGCCAGCAGCTTCCCTATGAGAGGGGGACTAGGGGACACAGATACGCAGTATATT.

The chain employs TRBV15 and TRBJ2-7; 9 positions agree with TRBD1. The CDR3 loop spans 14 amino acids. Trimming at V came to 5 bases and at J to 7 bases, leaving 9 bases not matched to a gene. From germline, CDR1 is LNHNV and CDR2 YYDKDF (reference sequence). As DNA, the CDR3 is TGTGCCACCAGCCGAGCGACAGGGGGTGGTGAGCAGTACTTC. Translating gives CATSRATGGGEQYF.

On this clone: One junction end does not reproduce the germline sequence, and a read error may be involved. The chain has TRBV6-1 and TRBJ2-6; 10 nucleotides align to TRBD1. The CDR3 contains 17 residues. CDR1 is MNHNS and CDR2 is SASEGT in the germline V gene. The CDR3 loop reads CASSDGQGGSGANGLTF. In nucleotides, the CDR3 is TGTGCCAGCAGTGACGGACAGGGGGGCTCTGGGGCCAACGGCCTGACTTTC.

The V gene is TRBV9, the J gene TRBJ2-3, with 10 bases aligning to TRBD2. CDR1 and CDR2 (germline): SGDLS, YYNGEE. This CDR3 has 16 residues. The V segment lost 4 bases and the J segment 1 base; nucleotides outside the gene matches: 6. CDR3 region: CASSPRLAGGTDTQYF. The CDR3, as DNA: TGTGCCAGCAGCCCCCGCCTAGCGGGGGGCACAGATACGCAGTATTTT.

This clone was seen only a few times. The chain carries TRBV10-2 and TRBJ2-1; the D is unclear. This CDR3 contains 12 residues. Germline-derived CDR1 and CDR2 are WSHSY and SAAADI. Deletions cut 2 bases from V and 10 bases from J, with 9 bases between. The CDR3 loop reads CASSEPRLEQFF. The CDR3 DNA reads as TGCGCCAGCAGTGAGCCCCGACTGGAGCAGTTCTTC.

The chain is built from TRBV9 and TRBJ2-1; weak D call: TRBD1 (8 bases). V lost 2 bases, J lost 9 bases, and 18 bases lay in between. The CDR3 covers 15 residues. Germline loops: CDR1 SGDLS, CDR2 YYNGEE. For the CDR3, the DNA is TGTGCCAGCAGCGTTACAGGGGGGGGTGTAACTGAGCAGTTCTTC. Translating it yields CASSVTGGGVTEQFF.

The rearrangement links TRBV5-6 to TRBJ1-2; D is possibly TRBD1 (5 bases). Trimming left V 4 bases short and J 8 bases short, with 18 bases between. Germline loops: CDR1 SGHDT, CDR2 YYEEEE. CDR3 size: 14 residues. The CDR3 DNA reads TGTGCCAGCAGCCCCCCGGTTAGGGGTGGCGGCTACACCTTC. It specifies CASSPPVRGGGYTF. Combining the CDR3 with reference TRBV5-6 and TRBJ1-2 gives the whole variable domain DAGVTQSPTHLIKTRGQQVTLRCSPKSGHDTVSWYQQALGQGPQFIFQYYEEEERQRGNFPDRFSGHQFPNYSSELNVNALLLGDSALYLCASSPPVRGGGYTFGSGTRLTVV.

This clone has a handful of counts. The V call is TRBV5-4, the J call TRBJ2-2; TRBD1 agrees at 10 bases. The CDR3 length is 19 residues. The germline V gene has CDR1 SGHNT and CDR2 YYREEE (reference sequence). The ends lost 6 bases at V and 2 bases at J; junction bases unmatched: 16. CDR3 nucleotide sequence: TGTGCCAGCAACCTGCGGGACAGGGGAATTTTGGTAAACACCGGGGAGCTGTTTTTT. Translation: CASNLRDRGILVNTGELFF. The variable domain in full, with the rest retrieved from reference TRBV5-4 and TRBJ2-2, is ETGVTQSPTHLIKTRGQQVTLRCSSQSGHNTVSWYQQALGQGPQFIFQYYREEENGRGNFPPRFSGLQFPNYSSELNVNALELDDSALYLCASNLRDRGILVNTGELFFGEGSRLTVL.

The chain combines TRBV4-3 with TRBJ1-6; no firm D call. With 4 bases removed from V and 8 bases from J, the gap between germline ends came to 18 bases. Per the germline V gene, CDR1 is LGHNA and CDR2 is YSLEER. This CDR3 has 16 residues. DNA of the CDR3: TGCGCCAGCAGCCCGGTGGGGAGGAATCCCTATTCACCCCTCCACTTT. It encodes CASSPVGRNPYSPLHF.

This rearrangement joins TRBV11-2 to TRBJ2-3; perhaps TRBD2 as D (6 bases). The CDR3 runs 15 residues. Trimming shortened V by 2 bases and J by 1 base, and 10 bases separated the two germline ends. Germline V gives CDR1 SGHAT, CDR2 FQNNGV. CDR3 loop: CASSLSGTRTDTQYF. The CDR3 DNA is TGTGCCAGCAGCTTATCCGGGACTCGCACAGATACGCAGTATTTT. The entire variable domain, with the rest obtained from reference TRBV11-2 and TRBJ2-3, is as follows: EAGVAQSPRYKIIEKRQSVAFWCNPISGHATLYWYQQILGQGPKLLIQFQNNGVVDDSQLPKDRFSAERLKGVDSTLKIQPAKLEDSAVYLCASSLSGTRTDTQYFGPGTRLTVL.

The V and J genes are TRBV5-4 and TRBJ2-7; 7 bases align to TRBD2. The CDR3 loop spans 15 amino acids. The V gene end was trimmed by 0 bases and the J gene end by 2 bases; junction bases not matched to a gene: 5. Germline CDR1 reads SGHNT; CDR2 reads YYREEE (reference sequence). The CDR3 is CASSLGLAVTYEQYF. DNA of the CDR3: TGTGCCAGCAGCTTGGGGCTAGCGGTCACCTACGAGCAGTACTTC.

This clone was observed a single time. This rearrangement joins TRBV28 to TRBJ1-2; TRBD1 agrees at 8 bases. J gave up 4 bases and V 6 bases, and 7 bases lay outside the gene matches. This CDR3 has 14 amino acids. Germline V lookup: CDR1 MDHEN, CDR2 SYDVKM. The CDR3 loop reads CASSTGTGVYGYTF. The CDR3 nucleotides are TGTGCCAGCAGCACCGGGACAGGAGTCTATGGCTACACCTTC.

This chain connects TRBV2 to TRBJ2-3; the D gene is possibly TRBD1 (5 bases). V was shortened by 6 bases and J by 8 bases, with 18 bases between the two germline ends. This CDR3 contains 14 residues. The germline gives CDR1 SNHLY, CDR2 FYNNEI. The CDR3 nucleotides are TGTGCCAGCAGCGAGACAGTTGCCTCGGGTACGCAGTATTTT. Translating it yields CASSETVASGTQYF.